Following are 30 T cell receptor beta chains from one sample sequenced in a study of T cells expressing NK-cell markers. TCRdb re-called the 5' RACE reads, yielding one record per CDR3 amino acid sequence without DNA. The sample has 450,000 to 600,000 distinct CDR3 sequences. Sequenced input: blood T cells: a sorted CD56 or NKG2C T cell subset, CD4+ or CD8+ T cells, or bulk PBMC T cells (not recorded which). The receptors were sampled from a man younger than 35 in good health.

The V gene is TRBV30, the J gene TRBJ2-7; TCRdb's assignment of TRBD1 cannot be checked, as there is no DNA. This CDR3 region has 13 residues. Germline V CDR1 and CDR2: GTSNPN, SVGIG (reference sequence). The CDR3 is CAWSETGSYEQYF. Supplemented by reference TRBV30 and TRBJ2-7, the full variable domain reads SQTIHQWPATLVQPVGSPLSLECTVEGTSNPNLYWYRQAAGRGLQLLFYSVGIGQISSEVPQNLSASRPQDRQFILSSKKLLLSDSGFYLCAWSETGSYEQYFGPGTRLTVT.

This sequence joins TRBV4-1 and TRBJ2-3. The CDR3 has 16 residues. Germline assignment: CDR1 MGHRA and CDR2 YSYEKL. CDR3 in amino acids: CASSQVPEQYTDTQYF.

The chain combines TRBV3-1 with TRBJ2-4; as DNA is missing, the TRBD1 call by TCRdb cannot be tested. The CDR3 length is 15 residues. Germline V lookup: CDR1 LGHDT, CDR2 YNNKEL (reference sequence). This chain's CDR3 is CASSQLDRGKNIQYF.

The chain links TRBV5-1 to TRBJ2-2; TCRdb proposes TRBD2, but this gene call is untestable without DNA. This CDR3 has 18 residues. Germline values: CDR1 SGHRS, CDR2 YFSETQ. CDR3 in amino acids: CASSLDLAGVANTGELFF. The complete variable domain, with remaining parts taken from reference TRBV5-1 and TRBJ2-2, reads KAGVTQTPRYLIKTRGQQVTLSCSPISGHRSVSWYQQTPGQGLQFLFEYFSETQRNKGNFPGRFSGRQFSNSRSEMNVSTLELGDSALYLCASSLDLAGVANTGELFFGEGSRLTVL.

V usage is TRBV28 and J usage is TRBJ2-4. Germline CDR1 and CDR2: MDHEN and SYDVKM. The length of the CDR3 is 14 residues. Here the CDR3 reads CASSFLGAKNIQYF.

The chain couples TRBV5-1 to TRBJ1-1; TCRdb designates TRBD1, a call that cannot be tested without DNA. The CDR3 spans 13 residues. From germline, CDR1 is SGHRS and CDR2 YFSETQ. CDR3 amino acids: CASSEDSAQEAFF.

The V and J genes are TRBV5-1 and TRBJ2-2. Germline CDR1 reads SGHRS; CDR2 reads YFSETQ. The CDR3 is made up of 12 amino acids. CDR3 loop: CASSLGNGELFF.

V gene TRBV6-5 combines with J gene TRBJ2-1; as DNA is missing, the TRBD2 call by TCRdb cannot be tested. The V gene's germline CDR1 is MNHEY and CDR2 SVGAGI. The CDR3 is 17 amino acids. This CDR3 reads CASSWGTSGVSYNEQFF.

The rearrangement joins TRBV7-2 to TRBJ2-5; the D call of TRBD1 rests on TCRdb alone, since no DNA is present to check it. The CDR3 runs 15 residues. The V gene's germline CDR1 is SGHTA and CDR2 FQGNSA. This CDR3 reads CASSLGGHKQETQYF.

The CDR3 here is CASSYRPHQPQHF. The J gene is TRBJ1-5, the V gene TRBV6-2 or TRBV6-3; the D call of TRBD1 rests on TCRdb alone, since no DNA is present to check it. Germline CDR1 reads MNHEY; CDR2 reads SVGEGT. There are 13 residues in the CDR3.

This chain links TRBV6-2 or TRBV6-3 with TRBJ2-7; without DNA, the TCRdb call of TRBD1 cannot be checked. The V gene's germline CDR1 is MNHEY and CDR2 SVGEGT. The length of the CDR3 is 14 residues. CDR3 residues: CASSTWGEDYEQYF.

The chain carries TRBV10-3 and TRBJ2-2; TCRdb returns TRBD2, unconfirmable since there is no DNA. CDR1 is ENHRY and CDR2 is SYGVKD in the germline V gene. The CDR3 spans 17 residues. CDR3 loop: CAISEPGEREGSGELFF.

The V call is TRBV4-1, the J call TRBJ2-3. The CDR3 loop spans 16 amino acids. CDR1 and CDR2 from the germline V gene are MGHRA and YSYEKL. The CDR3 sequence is CASSPGFATSTDTQYF.

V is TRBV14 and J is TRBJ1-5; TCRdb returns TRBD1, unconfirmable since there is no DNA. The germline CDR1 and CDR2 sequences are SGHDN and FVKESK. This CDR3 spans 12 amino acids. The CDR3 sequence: CASSQSGQPQHF.

The CDR3 here is CASSLRPVTSGRGSQETQYF. The chain couples TRBV11-3 to TRBJ2-5; TCRdb gives TRBD2 as the D gene, but with no DNA this cannot be confirmed. CDR1 and CDR2 from the germline V gene are SGHNT and YENEEA. This CDR3 is 20 amino acids long.

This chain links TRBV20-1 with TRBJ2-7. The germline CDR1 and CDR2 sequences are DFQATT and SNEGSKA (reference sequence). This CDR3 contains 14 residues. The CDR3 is CSARVAVNSYEQYF.

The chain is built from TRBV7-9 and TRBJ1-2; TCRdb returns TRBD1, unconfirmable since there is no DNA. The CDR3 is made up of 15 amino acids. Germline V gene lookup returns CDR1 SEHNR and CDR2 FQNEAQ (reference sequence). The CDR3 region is CASRAGTGGGNGYTF. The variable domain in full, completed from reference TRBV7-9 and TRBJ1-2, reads DTGVSQNPRHKITKRGQNVTFRCDPISEHNRLYWYRQTLGQGPEFLTYFQNEAQLEKSRLLSDRFSAERPKGSFSTLEIQRTEQGDSAMYLCASRAGTGGGNGYTFGSGTRLTVV.

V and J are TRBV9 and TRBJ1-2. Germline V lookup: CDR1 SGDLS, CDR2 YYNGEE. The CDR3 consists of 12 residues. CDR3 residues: CASSVGVGGYTF.

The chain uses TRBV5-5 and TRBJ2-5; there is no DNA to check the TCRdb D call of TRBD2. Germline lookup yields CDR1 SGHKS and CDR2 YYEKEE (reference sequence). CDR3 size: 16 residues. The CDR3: CASSLLPAGGPETQYF.

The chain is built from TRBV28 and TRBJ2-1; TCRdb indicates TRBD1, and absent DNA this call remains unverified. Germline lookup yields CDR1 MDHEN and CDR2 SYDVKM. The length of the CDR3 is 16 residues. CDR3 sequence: CASRPGTFASYNEQFF.

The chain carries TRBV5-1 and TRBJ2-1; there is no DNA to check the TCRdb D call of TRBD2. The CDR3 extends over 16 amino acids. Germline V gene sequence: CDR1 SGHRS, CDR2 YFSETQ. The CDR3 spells CASSFSSETARSEQFF.

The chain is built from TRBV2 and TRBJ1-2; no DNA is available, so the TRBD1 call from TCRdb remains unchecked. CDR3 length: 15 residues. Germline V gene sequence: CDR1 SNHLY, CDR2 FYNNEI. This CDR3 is CASRAYRDGNYGYTF.

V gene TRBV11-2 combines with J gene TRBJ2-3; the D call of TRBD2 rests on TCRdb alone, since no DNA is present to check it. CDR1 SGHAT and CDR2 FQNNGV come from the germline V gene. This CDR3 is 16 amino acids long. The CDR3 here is CASSSIAGGPTDTQYF.

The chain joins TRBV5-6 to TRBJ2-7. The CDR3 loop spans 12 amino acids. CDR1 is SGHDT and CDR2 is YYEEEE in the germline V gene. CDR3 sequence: CASSLARAEQYF.

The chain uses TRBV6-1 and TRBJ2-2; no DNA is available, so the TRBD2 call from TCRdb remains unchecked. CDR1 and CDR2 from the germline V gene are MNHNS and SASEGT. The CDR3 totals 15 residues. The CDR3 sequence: CASSTRAGAPGELFF.

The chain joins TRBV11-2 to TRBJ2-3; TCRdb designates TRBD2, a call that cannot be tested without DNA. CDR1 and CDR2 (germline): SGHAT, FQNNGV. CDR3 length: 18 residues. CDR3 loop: CASSLDTQREVVTDTQYF. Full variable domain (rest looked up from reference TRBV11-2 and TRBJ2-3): EAGVAQSPRYKIIEKRQSVAFWCNPISGHATLYWYQQILGQGPKLLIQFQNNGVVDDSQLPKDRFSAERLKGVDSTLKIQPAKLEDSAVYLCASSLDTQREVVTDTQYFGPGTRLTVL.

The CDR3: CASSLRLLRSTDTQYF. The rearrangement uses TRBV12-3 or TRBV12-4 and TRBJ2-3; TCRdb calls TRBD2, which cannot be checked without DNA. The CDR3 length is 16 residues.

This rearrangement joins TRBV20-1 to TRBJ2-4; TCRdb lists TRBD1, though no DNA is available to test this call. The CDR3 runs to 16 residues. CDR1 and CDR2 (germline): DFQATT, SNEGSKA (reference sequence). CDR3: CSARAPQTVAKNIQYF.

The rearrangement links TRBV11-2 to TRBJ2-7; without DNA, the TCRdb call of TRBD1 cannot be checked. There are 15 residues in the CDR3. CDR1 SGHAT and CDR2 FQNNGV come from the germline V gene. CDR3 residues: CASSGGTGGFYEQYF.

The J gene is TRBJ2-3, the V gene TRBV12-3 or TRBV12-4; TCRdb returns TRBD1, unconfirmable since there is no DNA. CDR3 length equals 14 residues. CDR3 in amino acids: CAGREGAHTDTQYF.